A single TCR beta chain is shown here with its context. Sequencing was performed with immunoSEQ multiplex PCR; in TCRdb, only in-frame clones are kept and a portion is missing. The sample has fewer than 80,000 clones; around 90% are singletons. The sample belongs to a study of T cell changes during pregnancy in multiple sclerosis. The CDR3 is 15 amino acids. V was trimmed by 1 base and J by 4 bases, leaving 13 bases between them. Germline lookup yields CDR1 LNHDA and CDR2 SQIVND (reference sequence). The sample consisted of CD4+ T cells from peripheral blood mononuclear cells, taken in the third trimester of pregnancy. The sequence was collected from a female donor in good health, enrolled as a control in a pregnancy study. This sequence joins TRBV19 and TRBJ1-1; no firm D call. CDR3 loop: CASSIGGGGGTEAFF. DNA for the CDR3: TGTGCCAGTAGTATAGGGGGAGGCGGAGGCACTGAAGCTTTCTTT.